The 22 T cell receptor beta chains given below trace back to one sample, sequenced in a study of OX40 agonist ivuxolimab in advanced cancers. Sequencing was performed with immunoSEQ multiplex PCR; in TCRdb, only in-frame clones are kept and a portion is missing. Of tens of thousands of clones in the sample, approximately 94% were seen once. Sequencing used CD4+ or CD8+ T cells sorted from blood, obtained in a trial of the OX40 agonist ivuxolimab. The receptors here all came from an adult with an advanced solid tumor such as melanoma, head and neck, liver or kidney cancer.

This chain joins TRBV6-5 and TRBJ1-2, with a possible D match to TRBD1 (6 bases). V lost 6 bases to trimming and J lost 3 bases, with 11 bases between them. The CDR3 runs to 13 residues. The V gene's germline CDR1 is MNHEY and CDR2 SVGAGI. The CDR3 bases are TGTGCCAGCAGCGACCCAGGGGACTATGGCTACACCTTC. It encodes CASSDPGDYGYTF.

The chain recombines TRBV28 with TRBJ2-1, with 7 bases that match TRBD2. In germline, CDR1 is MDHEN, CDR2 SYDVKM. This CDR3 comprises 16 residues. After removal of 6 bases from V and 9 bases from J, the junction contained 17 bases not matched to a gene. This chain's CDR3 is CASSHHSGSPRGEQFF. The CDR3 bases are TGTGCCAGCAGCCATCATAGCGGGTCCCCTCGGGGTGAGCAGTTCTTC. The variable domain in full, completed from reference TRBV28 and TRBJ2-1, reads DVKVTQSSRYLVKRTGEKVFLECVQDMDHENMFWYRQDPGLGLRLIYFSYDVKMKEKGDIPEGYSVSREKKERFSLILESASTNQTSMYLCASSHHSGSPRGEQFFGPGTRLTVL.

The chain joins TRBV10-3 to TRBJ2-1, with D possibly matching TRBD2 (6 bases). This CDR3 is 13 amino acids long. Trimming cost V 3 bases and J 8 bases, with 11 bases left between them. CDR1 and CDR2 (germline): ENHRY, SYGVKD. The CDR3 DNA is TGTGCCATCAGTGACCGGGGGACCGATGAGCAGTTCTTC. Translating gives CAISDRGTDEQFF.

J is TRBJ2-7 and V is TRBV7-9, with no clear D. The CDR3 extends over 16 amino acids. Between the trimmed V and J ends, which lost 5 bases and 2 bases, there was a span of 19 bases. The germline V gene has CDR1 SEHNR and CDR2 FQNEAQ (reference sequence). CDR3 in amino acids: CASSQFDLGSTYEQYF. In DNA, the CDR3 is TGTGCCAGCAGCCAATTTGACCTAGGGTCGACCTACGAGCAGTACTTC.

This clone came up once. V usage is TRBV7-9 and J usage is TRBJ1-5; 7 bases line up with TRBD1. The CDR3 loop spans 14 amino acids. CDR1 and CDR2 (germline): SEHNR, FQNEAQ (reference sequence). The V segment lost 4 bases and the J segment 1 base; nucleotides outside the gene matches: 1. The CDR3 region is CASSWDSSNQPQHF. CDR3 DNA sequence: TGTGCCAGCAGCTGGGACAGCAGCAATCAGCCCCAGCATTTT.

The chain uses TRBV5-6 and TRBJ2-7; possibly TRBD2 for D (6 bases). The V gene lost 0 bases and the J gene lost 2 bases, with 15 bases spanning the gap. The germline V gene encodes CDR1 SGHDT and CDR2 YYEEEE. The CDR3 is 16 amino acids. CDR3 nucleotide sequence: TGTGCCAGCAGCTTGGCTTCCGGGACTGAAGCCTACGAGCAGTACTTC. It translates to CASSLASGTEAYEQYF.

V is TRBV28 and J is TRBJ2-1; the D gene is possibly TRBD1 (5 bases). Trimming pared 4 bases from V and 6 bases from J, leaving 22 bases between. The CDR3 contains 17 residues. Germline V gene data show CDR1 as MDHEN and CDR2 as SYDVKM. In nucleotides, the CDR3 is TGTGCCAGCAGTTCGGACAAGCTGTCCTTCCCTCTCAATGAGCAGTTCTTC. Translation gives CASSSDKLSFPLNEQFF. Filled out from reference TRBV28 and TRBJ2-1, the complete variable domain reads DVKVTQSSRYLVKRTGEKVFLECVQDMDHENMFWYRQDPGLGLRLIYFSYDVKMKEKGDIPEGYSVSREKKERFSLILESASTNQTSMYLCASSSDKLSFPLNEQFFGPGTRLTVL.

In DNA, the CDR3 is TGTGCCAGCAGTTTTCCCATTCTCGGGGGCGGGACTAGCGGAAATGAGCAGTTCTTC. Translated, it gives CASSFPILGGGTSGNEQFF. The chain carries TRBV28 and TRBJ2-1; TRBD2 aligns across 11 bases. Germline-derived CDR1 and CDR2 are MDHEN and SYDVKM. The length of the CDR3 is 19 residues. Trimming cost V 3 bases and J 7 bases; bases outside gene matches: 17.

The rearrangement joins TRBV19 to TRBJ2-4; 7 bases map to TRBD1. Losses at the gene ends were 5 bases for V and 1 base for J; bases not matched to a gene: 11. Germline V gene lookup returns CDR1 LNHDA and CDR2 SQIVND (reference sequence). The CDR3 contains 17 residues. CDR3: CASSWDSVGVAKNIQYF. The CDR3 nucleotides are TGTGCCAGTAGTTGGGACAGTGTGGGGGTGGCCAAAAACATTCAGTACTTC.

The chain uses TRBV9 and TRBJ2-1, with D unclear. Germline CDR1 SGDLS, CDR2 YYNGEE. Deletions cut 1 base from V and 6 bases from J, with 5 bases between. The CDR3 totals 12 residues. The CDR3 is CASSVQANEQFF. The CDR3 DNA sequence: TGTGCCAGCAGCGTACAGGCCAATGAGCAGTTCTTC.

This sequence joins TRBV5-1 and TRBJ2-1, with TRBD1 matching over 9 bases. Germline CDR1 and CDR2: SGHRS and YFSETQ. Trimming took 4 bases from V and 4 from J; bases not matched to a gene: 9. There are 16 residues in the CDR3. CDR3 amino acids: CASSLKQGASYNEQFF. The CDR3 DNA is TGCGCCAGCAGCCTTAAACAGGGGGCTTCATACAATGAGCAGTTCTTC.

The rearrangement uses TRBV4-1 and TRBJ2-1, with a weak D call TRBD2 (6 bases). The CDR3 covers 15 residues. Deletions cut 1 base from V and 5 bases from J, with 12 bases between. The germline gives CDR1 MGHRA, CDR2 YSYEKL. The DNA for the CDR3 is TGCGCCAGCAGCCAAGTAACTAGCAGGCACAATGAGCAGTTCTTC. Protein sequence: CASSQVTSRHNEQFF.

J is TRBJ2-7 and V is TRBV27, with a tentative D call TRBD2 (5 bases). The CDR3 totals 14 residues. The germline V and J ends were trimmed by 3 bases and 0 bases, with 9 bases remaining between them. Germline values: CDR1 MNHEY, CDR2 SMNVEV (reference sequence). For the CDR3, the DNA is TGTGCCAGCAGTTTTTCAGCGGACTCCTACGAGCAGTACTTC. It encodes CASSFSADSYEQYF.

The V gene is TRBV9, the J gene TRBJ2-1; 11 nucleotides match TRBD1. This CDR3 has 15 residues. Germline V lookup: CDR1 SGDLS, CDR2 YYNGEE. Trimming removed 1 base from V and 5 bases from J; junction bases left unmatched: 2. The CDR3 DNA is TGTGCCAGCAGCGTATGGGGACAGGGGGACAATGAGCAGTTCTTC. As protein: CASSVWGQGDNEQFF.

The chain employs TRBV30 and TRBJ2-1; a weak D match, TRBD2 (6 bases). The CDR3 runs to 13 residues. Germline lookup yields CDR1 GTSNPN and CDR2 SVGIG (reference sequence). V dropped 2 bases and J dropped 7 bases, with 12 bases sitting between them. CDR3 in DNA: TGTGCCTGGAGTATTAGCGGCTTAAATGAGCAGTTCTTC. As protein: CAWSISGLNEQFF. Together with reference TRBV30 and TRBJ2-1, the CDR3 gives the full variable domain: SQTIHQWPATLVQPVGSPLSLECTVEGTSNPNLYWYRQAAGRGLQLLFYSVGIGQISSEVPQNLSASRPQDRQFILSSKKLLLSDSGFYLCAWSISGLNEQFFGPGTRLTVL.

The CDR3 DNA is TGTGCCAGTAGTTCGAGGTCAGGCGGGAACACTGAAGCTTTCTTT. This translates into CASSSRSGGNTEAFF. The chain uses TRBV19 and TRBJ1-1; D unresolved. Looked up from germline, CDR1 is LNHDA and CDR2 is SQIVND (reference sequence). Trimming took off 5 bases at V and 1 base at J, with 14 bases between the two ends. The CDR3 spans 15 residues. The variable domain in full, completed from reference TRBV19 and TRBJ1-1, reads DGGITQSPKYLFRKEGQNVTLSCEQNLNHDAMYWYRQDPGQGLRLIYYSQIVNDFQKGDIAEGYSVSREKKESFPLTVTSAQKNPTAFYLCASSSRSGGNTEAFFGQGTRLTVV.

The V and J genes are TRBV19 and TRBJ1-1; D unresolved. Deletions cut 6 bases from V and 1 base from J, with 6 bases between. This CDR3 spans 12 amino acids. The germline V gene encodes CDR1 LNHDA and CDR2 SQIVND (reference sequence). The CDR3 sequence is CASRFTNTEAFF. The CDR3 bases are TGTGCCAGTAGATTCACGAACACTGAAGCTTTCTTT.

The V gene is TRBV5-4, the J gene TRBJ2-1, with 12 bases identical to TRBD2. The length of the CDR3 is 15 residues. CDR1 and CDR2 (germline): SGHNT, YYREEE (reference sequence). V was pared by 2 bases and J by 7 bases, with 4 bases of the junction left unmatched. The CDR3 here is CASSFWTSGTNEQFF. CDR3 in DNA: TGTGCCAGCAGCTTTTGGACTAGCGGGACGAATGAGCAGTTCTTC.

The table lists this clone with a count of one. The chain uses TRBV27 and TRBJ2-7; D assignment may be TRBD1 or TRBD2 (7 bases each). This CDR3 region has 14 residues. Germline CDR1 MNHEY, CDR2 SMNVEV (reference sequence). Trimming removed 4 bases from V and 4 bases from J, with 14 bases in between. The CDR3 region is CASSWGQGGYEQYF. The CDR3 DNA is TGTGCCAGCAGTTGGGGGCAGGGGGGGTACGAGCAGTACTTC.

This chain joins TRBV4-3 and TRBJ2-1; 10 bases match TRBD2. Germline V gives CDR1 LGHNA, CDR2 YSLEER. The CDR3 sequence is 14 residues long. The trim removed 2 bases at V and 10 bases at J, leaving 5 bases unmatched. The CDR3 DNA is TGCGCCAGCAGCCAACTAGCGGGAGCGAGGGAGCAGTTCTTC. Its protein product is CASSQLAGAREQFF.

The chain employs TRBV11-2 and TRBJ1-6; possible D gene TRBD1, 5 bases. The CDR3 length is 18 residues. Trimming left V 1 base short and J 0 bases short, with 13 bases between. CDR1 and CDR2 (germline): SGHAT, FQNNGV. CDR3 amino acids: CASSLGGGGRSYNSPLHF. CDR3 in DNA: TGTGCCAGCAGCTTAGGGGGCGGAGGGCGCTCCTATAATTCACCCCTCCACTTT.

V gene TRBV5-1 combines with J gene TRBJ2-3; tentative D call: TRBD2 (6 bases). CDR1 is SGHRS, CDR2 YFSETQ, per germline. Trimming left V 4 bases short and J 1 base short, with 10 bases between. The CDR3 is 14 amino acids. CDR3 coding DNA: TGCGCCAGCAGCCAAGCTAGCGGCACAGATACGCAGTATTTT. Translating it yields CASSQASGTDTQYF.